The entry below gives a single T cell receptor beta chain sequence along with its context. In the PCR, 60 Vbeta and 13 Jbeta primers were used. Clones were read by immunoSEQ multiplex PCR, and TCRdb kept only the in-frame ones, dropping some. The sample carries roughly 220,000 clones, roughly four fifths recorded once. The data belong to a study of cytomegalovirus exposure and HLA in healthy donors. About the study: Approximately 80 million unique TCRs from HLA-typed donors were held in an early data release.

The TCR was taken from a woman between 35 and 50 years old in good health and CMV-seronegative. Sequenced sample: PBMCs.

CDR3 in DNA: TGTGCCAGCAGCTTAGTCACGCCCACTGACTACACCTTC. Protein sequence: CASSLVTPTDYTF. The rearrangement joins TRBV7-2 to TRBJ1-2; no clear D gene. The CDR3 length is 13 residues. CDR1 SGHTA and CDR2 FQGNSA come from the germline V gene. V gave up 1 base and J gave up 10 bases, with 13 bases separating them.